This entry concerns a single TCR beta chain. Its target is unknown. It was into CD45RA+ naive and CD45RA-negative memory subsets that the CD4+ cells were split. The data stem from a study of shared clonotypes between healthy human individuals. V lost 0 bases and J 2 bases, leaving 12 bases between the germline ends. Germline values: CDR1 GTSNPN, CDR2 SVGIG (reference sequence). CDR3 length: 15 residues. Study results and limitations: Naive subsets tended to show greater estimated richness than memory subsets.

Each subset's genomic DNA was shared equally among a number of immunoSEQ plates. The data were produced by immunoSEQ multiplex PCR, yet TCRdb's version contains in-frame clones alone and is incomplete. The data contain approximately 240,000 clones, approximately 70% of them singletons. Sequencing was performed on memory CD4+ T cells sorted from blood. Sample subset: CD45RA-negative fraction. The sequence came from a man aged 25-40 years in good health. This rearrangement joins TRBV30 to TRBJ2-3; TRBD1 might be the D (5 bases). CDR3 DNA: TGTGCCTGGAGTGTTGGGCAGGGCCACACAGATACGCAGTATTTT. Translation: CAWSVGQGHTDTQYF.